This record covers a single T cell receptor (beta chain). Its antigen is undetermined. With 4 bases removed from V and 4 bases from J, the gap between germline ends came to 9 bases. The CDR3 is 13 amino acids. Germline V gives CDR1 SGHRS, CDR2 YFSETQ. These data originate in a study of blood T cells in healthy people across ages. Overall study results and limits: Across samples, TCR beta diversity tracked strongly with naive T cell percentage.

Next came a second PCR, run for roughly 6 to 11 cycles, which used a sample-barcoded 5' primer along with a J-beta primer mix. A tag from a template-switch adaptor with 12 random nucleotides marked each cDNA molecule. Every sample returned 2.5 million or more CDR3-containing paired-end reads. TCRdb itself ran the 5' RACE reads through MiXCR, one entry per CDR3 protein. Of around 1,700,000 distinct CDR3 sequences in the sample, approximately 28% were seen once. The source material was blood. The rearrangement links TRBV5-1 to TRBJ1-5; D gene unclear. The sequence derives from a young woman in good health. The CDR3 reads CASSVAPNQPQHF. CDR3 DNA: TGCGCCAGCAGCGTGGCACCTAATCAGCCCCAGCATTTT. The full variable domain, its missing parts supplied by reference TRBV5-1 and TRBJ1-5, is KAGVTQTPRYLIKTRGQQVTLSCSPISGHRSVSWYQQTPGQGLQFLFEYFSETQRNKGNFPGRFSGRQFSNSRSEMNVSTLELGDSALYLCASSVAPNQPQHFGDGTRLSIL.